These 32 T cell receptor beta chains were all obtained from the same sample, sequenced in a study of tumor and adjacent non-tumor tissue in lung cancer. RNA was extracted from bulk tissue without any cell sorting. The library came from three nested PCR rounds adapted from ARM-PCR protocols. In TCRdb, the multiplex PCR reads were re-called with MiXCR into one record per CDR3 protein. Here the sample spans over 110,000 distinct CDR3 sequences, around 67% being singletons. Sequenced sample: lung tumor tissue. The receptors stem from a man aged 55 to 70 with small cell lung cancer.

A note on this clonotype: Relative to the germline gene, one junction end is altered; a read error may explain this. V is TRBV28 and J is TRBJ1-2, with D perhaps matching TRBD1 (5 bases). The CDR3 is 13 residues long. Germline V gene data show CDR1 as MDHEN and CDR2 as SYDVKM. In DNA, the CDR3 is TGTGCCAACAGTTCAGACCCTCAACTTGGGGCCACCTTC. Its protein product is CANSSDPQLGATF.

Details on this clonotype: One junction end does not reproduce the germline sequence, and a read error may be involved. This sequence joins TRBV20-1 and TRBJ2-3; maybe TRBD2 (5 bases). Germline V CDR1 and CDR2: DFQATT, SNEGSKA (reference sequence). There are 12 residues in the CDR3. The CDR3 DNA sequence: TGCAGTGTTAGAGATTTGGGAGATACACAGTATTTT. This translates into CSVRDLGDTQYF.

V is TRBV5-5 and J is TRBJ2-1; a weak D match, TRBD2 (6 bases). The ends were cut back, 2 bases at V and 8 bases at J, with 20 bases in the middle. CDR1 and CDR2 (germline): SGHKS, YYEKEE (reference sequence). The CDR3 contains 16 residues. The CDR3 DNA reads TGTGCCAGCAGCTTAGTAGACACTAGTGGGAGGTATGAGCAGTTCTTC. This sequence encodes CASSLVDTSGRYEQFF.

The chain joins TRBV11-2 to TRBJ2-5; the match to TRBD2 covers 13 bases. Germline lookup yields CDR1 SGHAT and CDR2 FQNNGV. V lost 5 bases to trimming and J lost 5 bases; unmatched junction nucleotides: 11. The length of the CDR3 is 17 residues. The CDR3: CASSLVGLAGEGETQYF. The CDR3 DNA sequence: TGTGCCAGCAGCCTTGTAGGACTAGCGGGAGAGGGGGAGACCCAGTACTTC.

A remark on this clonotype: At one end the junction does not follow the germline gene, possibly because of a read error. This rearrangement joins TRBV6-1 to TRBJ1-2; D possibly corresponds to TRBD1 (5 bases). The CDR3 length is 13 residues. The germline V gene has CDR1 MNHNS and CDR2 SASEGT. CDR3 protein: CASGEWGIYGYTF. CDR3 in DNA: TGTGCCAGCGGTGAATGGGGGATCTATGGCTACACCTTC.

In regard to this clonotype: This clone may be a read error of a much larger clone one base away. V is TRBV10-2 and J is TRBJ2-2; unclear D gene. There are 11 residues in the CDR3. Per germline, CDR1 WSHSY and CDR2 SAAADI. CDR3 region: CANSHTGELFF. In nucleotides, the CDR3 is TGCGCCAACAGTCACACCGGGGAGCTGTTTTTT.

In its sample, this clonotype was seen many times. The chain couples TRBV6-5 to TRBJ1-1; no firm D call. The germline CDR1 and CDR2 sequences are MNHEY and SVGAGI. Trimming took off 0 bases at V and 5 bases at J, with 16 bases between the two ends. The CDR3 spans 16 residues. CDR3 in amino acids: CASSYSTLGGGTEAFF. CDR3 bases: TGTGCCAGCAGTTACTCGACTTTGGGAGGAGGGACTGAAGCTTTCTTT.

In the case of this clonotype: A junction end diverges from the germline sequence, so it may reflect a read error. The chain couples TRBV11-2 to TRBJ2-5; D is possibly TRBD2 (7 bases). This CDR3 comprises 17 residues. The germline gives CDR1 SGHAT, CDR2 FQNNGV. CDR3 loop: CTSSLPQGGRGKETQYF. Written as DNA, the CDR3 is TGTACCAGCAGCTTGCCACAGGGAGGGAGAGGTAAAGAGACCCAGTACTTC.

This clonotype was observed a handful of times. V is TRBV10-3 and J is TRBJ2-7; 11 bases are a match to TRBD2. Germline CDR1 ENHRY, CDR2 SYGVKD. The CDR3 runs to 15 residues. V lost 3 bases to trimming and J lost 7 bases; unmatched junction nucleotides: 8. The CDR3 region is CAISDSTSGMWEQYF. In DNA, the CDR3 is TGTGCCATCAGTGACTCGACTAGCGGGATGTGGGAGCAGTACTTC.

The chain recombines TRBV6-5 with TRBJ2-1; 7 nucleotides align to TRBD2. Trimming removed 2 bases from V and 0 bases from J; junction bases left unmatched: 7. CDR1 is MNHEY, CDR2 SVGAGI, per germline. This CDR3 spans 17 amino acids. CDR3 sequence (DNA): TGTGCCAGCAGTTACGGGTTCGGGAGGAGCTCCTACAATGAGCAGTTCTTC. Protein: CASSYGFGRSSYNEQFF.

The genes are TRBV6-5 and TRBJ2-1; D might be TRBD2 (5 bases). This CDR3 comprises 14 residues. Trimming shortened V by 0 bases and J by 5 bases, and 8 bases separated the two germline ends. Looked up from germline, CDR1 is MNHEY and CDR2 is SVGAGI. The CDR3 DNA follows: TGTGCCAGCAGTTACTCACGGGAAGACAATGAGCAGTTCTTC. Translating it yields CASSYSREDNEQFF.

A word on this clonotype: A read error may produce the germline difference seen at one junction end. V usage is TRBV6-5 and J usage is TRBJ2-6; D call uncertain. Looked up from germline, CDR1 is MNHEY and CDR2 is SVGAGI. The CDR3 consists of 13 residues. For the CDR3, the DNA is TGTACCAGCACAGTTTCTGGGGCCAACGTCCTGACTTTC. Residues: CTSTVSGANVLTF.

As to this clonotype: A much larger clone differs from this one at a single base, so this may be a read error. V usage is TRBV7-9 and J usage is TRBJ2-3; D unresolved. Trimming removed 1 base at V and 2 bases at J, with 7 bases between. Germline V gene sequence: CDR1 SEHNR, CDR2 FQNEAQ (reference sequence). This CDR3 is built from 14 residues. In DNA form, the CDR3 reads TGTGCCAGCAGCTTAGTCCAACCCACAGATACGCAGTATTTT. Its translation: CASSLVQPTDTQYF.

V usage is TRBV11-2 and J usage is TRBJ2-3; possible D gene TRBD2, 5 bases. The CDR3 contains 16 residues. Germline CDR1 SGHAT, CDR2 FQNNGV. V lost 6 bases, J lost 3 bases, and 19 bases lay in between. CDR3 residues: CASSPDWVRSTDTQYF. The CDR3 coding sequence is TGTGCCAGCAGTCCGGACTGGGTTCGTTCAACAGATACGCAGTATTTT. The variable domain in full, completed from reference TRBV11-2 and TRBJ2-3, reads EAGVAQSPRYKIIEKRQSVAFWCNPISGHATLYWYQQILGQGPKLLIQFQNNGVVDDSQLPKDRFSAERLKGVDSTLKIQPAKLEDSAVYLCASSPDWVRSTDTQYFGPGTRLTVL.

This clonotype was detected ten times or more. The CDR3 DNA follows: TGTGCCAGCAGTCGCGCCGGGACAGGGGATCAGCCCCAGCATTTT. As protein: CASSRAGTGDQPQHF. V and J are TRBV6-1 and TRBJ1-5, with 10 bases identical to TRBD1. V gave up 5 bases and J gave up 5 bases; unmatched junction bases: 6. CDR1 is MNHNS and CDR2 is SASEGT in the germline V gene. CDR3 length: 15 amino acids.

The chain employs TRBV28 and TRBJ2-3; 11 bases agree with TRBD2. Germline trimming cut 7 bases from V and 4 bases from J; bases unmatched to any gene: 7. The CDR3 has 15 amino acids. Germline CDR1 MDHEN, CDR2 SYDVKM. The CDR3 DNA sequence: TGTGCCAGCACTAGCGGGAGGTCATTCTCAGATACGCAGTATTTT. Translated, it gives CASTSGRSFSDTQYF.

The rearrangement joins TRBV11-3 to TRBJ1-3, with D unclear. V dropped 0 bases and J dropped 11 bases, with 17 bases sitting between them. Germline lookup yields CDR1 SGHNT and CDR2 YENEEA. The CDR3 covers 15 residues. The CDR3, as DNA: TGTGCCAGCAGCTTAGACGACCACTCTGGAAATGCCATATATTTT. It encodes CASSLDDHSGNAIYF.

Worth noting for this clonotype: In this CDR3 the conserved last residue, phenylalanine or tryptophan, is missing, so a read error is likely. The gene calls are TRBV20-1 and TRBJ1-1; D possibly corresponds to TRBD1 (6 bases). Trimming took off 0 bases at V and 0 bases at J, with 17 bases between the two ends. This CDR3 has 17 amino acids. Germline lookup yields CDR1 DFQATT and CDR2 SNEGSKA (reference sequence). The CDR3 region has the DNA TGCAGTGCTAGAGAGCCCACGGGGGGCATGGTGAACACTGAAGCTTTCTTA. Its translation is CSAREPTGGMVNTEAFL.

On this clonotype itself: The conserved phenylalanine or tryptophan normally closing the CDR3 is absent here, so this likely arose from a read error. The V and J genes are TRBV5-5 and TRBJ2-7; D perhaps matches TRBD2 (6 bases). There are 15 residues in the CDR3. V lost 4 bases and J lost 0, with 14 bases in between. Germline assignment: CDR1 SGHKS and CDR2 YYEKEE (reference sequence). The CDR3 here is CASSPLRGTSYEQYL. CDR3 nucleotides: TGTGCCAGCAGCCCATTACGGGGGACCTCCTACGAGCAGTACTTA.

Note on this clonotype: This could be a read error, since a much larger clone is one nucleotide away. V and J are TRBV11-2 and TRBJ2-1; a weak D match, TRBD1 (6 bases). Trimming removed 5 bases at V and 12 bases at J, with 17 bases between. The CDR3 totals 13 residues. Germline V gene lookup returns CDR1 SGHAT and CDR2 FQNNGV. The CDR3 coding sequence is TGTGCCAGCAGCCTAGCCGCAGGGGTGGTGCAGTTCTTC. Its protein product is CASSLAAGVVQFF.

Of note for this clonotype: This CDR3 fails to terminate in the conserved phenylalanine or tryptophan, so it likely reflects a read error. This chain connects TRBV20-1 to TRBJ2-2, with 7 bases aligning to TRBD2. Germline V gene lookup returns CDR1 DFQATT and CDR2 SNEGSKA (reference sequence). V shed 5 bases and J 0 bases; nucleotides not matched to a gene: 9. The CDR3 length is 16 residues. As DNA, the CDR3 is TGCAGTGCTCCTAATAGCGGGTCCTCGAACACCGGGGAGCTGTTTTCT. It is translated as CSAPNSGSSNTGELFS.

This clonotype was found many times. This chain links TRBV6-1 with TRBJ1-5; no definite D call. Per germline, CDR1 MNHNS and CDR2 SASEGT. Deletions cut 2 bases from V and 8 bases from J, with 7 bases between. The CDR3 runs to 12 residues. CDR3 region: CASSESVEPQHF. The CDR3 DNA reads TGTGCCAGCAGTGAATCGGTAGAGCCCCAGCATTTT.

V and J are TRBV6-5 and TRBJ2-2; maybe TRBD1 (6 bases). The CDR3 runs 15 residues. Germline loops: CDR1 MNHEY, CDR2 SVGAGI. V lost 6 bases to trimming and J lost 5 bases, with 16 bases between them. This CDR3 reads CASRPDSGRTGELFF. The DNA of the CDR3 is TGTGCCAGCAGACCGGACAGTGGTAGGACCGGGGAGCTGTTTTTT.

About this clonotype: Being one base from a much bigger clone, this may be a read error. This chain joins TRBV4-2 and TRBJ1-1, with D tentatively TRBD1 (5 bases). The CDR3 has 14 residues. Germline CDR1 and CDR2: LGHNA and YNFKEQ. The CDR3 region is CASIQSDWGIEAFF. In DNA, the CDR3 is TGTGCCAGCATCCAATCGGATTGGGGGATTGAAGCTTTCTTT.

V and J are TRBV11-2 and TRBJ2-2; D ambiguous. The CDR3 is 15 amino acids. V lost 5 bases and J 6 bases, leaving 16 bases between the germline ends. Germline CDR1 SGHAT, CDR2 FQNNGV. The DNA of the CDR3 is TGTGCCAGCAGCCCACTGTACATATACCCCGGGGAGCTGTTTTTT. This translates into CASSPLYIYPGELFF.

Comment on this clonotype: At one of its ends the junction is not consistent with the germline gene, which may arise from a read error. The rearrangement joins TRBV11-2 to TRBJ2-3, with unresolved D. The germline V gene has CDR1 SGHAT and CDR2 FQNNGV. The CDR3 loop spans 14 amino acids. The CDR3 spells CTSTLGPGGDTQYF. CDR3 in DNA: TGTACCAGCACCTTAGGTCCGGGCGGAGATACGCAGTATTTT.

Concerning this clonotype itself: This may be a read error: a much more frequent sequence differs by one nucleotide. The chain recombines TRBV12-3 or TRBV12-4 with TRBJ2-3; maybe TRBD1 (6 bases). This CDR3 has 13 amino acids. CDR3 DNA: TGTGCCAACAGTTTGTTCAGGGGAGATACGCAGTATTTT. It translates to CANSLFRGDTQYF.

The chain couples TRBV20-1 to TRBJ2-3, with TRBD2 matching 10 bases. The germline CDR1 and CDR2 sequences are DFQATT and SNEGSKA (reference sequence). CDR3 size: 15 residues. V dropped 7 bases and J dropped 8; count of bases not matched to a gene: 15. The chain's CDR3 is CSVSPQREGGATQYF. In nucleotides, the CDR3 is TGCAGTGTTTCTCCGCAGCGGGAGGGAGGGGCTACGCAGTATTTT.

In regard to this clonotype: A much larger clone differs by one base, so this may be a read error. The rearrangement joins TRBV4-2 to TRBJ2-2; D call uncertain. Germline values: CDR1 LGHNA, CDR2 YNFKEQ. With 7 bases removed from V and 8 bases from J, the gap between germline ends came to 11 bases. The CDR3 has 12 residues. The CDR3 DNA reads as TGTGCCAGCATCCCCTTCGGGGGGGAGCTGTTTTTT. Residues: CASIPFGGELFF.

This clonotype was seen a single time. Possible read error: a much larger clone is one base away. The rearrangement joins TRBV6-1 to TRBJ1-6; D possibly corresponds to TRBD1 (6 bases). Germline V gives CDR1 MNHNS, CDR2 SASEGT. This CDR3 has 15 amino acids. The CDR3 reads CARSEPVTGHSPLHF. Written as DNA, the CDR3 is TGTGCCAGGAGTGAGCCTGTTACAGGGCATTCACCCCTCCACTTT.

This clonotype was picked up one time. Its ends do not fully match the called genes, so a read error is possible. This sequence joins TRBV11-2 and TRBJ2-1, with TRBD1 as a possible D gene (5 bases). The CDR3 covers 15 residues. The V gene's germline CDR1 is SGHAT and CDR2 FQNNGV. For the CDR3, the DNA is TGTACCAGCAGCCAAGTCCCAGGGTTCTACAATGAGCAGTTCTTC. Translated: CTSSQVPGFYNEQFF.

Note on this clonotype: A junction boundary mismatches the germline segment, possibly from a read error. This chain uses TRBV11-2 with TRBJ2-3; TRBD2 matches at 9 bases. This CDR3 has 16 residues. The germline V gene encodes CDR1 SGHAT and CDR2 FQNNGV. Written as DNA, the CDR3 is TGTGCAAGCAGCTTAGGTATAGCGGGAGTTTCAGATACGCGGTATTTT. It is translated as CASSLGIAGVSDTRYF.